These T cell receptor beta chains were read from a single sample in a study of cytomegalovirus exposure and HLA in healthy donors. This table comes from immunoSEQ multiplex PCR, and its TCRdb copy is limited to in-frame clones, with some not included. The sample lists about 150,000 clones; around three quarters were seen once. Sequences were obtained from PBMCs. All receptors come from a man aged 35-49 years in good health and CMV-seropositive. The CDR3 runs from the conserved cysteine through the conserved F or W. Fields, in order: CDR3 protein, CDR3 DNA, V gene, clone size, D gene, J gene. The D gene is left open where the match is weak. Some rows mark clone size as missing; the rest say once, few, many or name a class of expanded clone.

CDR3 protein: CASSPPGKGAYEQYF
CDR3 DNA: TGTGCCAGCAGCCCTCCCGGGAAGGGAGCCTACGAGCAGTACTTC
V gene: TRBV6-5
clone size: .
D gene: .
J gene: TRBJ2-7

CDR3 protein: CASSSLWGGEPGGAGANVLTF
CDR3 DNA: TGTGCCAGCAGTTCCCTCTGGGGGGGTGAACCAGGTGGAGCTGGGGCCAACGTCCTGACTTTC
V gene: TRBV28
clone size: .
D gene: TRBD2
J gene: TRBJ2-6

CDR3 protein: CASSLPPGSGANVLTF
CDR3 DNA: TGTGCCAGCAGCCTCCCCCCAGGCTCTGGGGCCAACGTCCTGACTTTC
V gene: TRBV7-3
clone size: few
D gene: .
J gene: TRBJ2-6

CDR3 protein: CASMPGLAGLEQFF
CDR3 DNA: TGTGCCAGCATGCCGGGACTAGCGGGCCTAGAGCAGTTCTTC
V gene: TRBV2
clone size: .
D gene: TRBD2
J gene: TRBJ2-1

CDR3 protein: CASSATGGVYGYTF
CDR3 DNA: TGTGCCAGCAGTGCAACAGGGGGCGTCTATGGCTACACCTTC
V gene: TRBV9
clone size: .
D gene: TRBD1
J gene: TRBJ1-2

CDR3 protein: CASSRQYTDTQYF
CDR3 DNA: TGTGCCAGCAGCCGACAGTACACAGATACGCAGTATTTT
V gene: TRBV27
clone size: .
D gene: .
J gene: TRBJ2-3

CDR3 protein: CASSFSSGSRETQYF
CDR3 DNA: TGTGCCAGCAGTTTTTCCAGCGGGAGTCGAGAGACCCAGTACTTC
V gene: TRBV28
clone size: few
D gene: TRBD2
J gene: TRBJ2-5

CDR3 protein: CATSRDQLAGRDTQYF
CDR3 DNA: TGTGCCACCAGCAGAGATCAGCTAGCGGGTAGGGATACGCAGTATTTT
V gene: TRBV15
clone size: once
D gene: TRBD2
J gene: TRBJ2-3

CDR3 protein: CASSQGAGVRTGELFF
CDR3 DNA: TGCGCCAGCAGCCAAGGGGCAGGGGTTCGGACCGGGGAGCTGTTTTTT
V gene: TRBV4-1
clone size: .
D gene: .
J gene: TRBJ2-2

CDR3 protein: CASIGVGTGELFF
CDR3 DNA: TGTGCCAGCATTGGGGTTGGCACCGGGGAGCTGTTTTTC
V gene: TRBV6-1
clone size: .
D gene: .
J gene: TRBJ2-2

CDR3 protein: CASSQEGSREDTQYF
CDR3 DNA: TGCGCCAGCAGCCAAGAAGGGTCCAGGGAAGATACGCAGTATTTT
V gene: TRBV4-3
clone size: .
D gene: .
J gene: TRBJ2-3

CDR3 protein: CASSVGSTYEQYF
CDR3 DNA: TGTGCCAGCAGCGTGGGATCTACCTACGAGCAGTACTTC
V gene: TRBV5-6
clone size: .
D gene: .
J gene: TRBJ2-7

CDR3 protein: CASSPSTGELFF
CDR3 DNA: TGTGCCAGCAGTCCGTCAACAGGGGAGCTGTTTTTT
V gene: TRBV6-6
clone size: .
D gene: .
J gene: TRBJ2-2

CDR3 protein: CASSSMWRGETQYF
CDR3 DNA: TGCGCCAGCAGCTCGATGTGGAGGGGAGAGACCCAGTACTTC
V gene: TRBV5-1
clone size: .
D gene: .
J gene: TRBJ2-5

CDR3 protein: CASSYRGFQETQYF
CDR3 DNA: TGTGCCAGCAGCTATCGGGGTTTCCAAGAGACCCAGTACTTC
V gene: TRBV5-6
clone size: .
D gene: .
J gene: TRBJ2-5

CDR3 protein: CAIGDRGREQYF
CDR3 DNA: TGTGCCATCGGGGACAGGGGGCGCGAGCAGTACTTC
V gene: TRBV10-3
clone size: .
D gene: TRBD1
J gene: TRBJ2-7

CDR3 protein: CASSFMPRISSTNEKLFF
CDR3 DNA: TGTGCCAGCAGCTTTATGCCCAGGATTAGTTCAACTAATGAAAAACTGTTTTTT
V gene: TRBV5-6
clone size: .
D gene: .
J gene: TRBJ1-4

CDR3 protein: CASSYRYRQGEAFF
CDR3 DNA: TGTGCCAGCAGTTATCGGTATCGGCAGGGAGAAGCTTTCTTT
V gene: TRBV6-5
clone size: .
D gene: .
J gene: TRBJ1-1

CDR3 protein: CASSRLSGANGLTF
CDR3 DNA: TGTGCCAGCAGTCGGCTGTCTGGGGCCAACGGCCTGACTTTC
V gene: TRBV6-4
clone size: .
D gene: .
J gene: TRBJ2-6

CDR3 protein: CASSMGTGGGEKLFF
CDR3 DNA: TGTGCCAGCAGTATGGGAACAGGGGGCGGAGAAAAACTGTTTTTT
V gene: TRBV6-1
clone size: .
D gene: TRBD1
J gene: TRBJ1-4

CDR3 protein: CASSRGTGTQKKLFF
CDR3 DNA: TGTGCCAGCAGTCGGGGGACAGGGACTCAAAAAAAACTGTTTTTT
V gene: TRBV13
clone size: .
D gene: TRBD1
J gene: TRBJ1-4

CDR3 protein: CASSLTPGAGELFF
CDR3 DNA: TGCGCCAGCAGCTTGACTCCCGGGGCCGGGGAGCTGTTTTTT
V gene: TRBV5-1
clone size: .
D gene: .
J gene: TRBJ2-2

CDR3 protein: CASSVVALTSGSPNTGELFF
CDR3 DNA: TGTGCCAGTAGTGTTGTGGCTTTAACTAGCGGGAGTCCGAACACCGGGGAGCTGTTTTTT
V gene: TRBV19
clone size: .
D gene: TRBD2
J gene: TRBJ2-2

CDR3 protein: CASSPWGTGSTGELFF
CDR3 DNA: TGTGCCAGCAGCCCTTGGGGGACAGGGTCCACCGGGGAGCTGTTTTTT
V gene: TRBV11-2
clone size: .
D gene: TRBD1
J gene: TRBJ2-2

CDR3 protein: CTIPWRLAGGATDTQYF
CDR3 DNA: TGCACCATCCCCTGGCGACTAGCGGGAGGTGCGACAGATACGCAGTATTTT
V gene: TRBV1
clone size: .
D gene: .
J gene: TRBJ2-3

CDR3 protein: CASSLGTVFSTNEKLFF
CDR3 DNA: TGTGCCAGCAGCTTAGGGACAGTCTTTTCAACTAATGAAAAACTGTTTTTT
V gene: TRBV11-2
clone size: few
D gene: .
J gene: TRBJ1-4

CDR3 protein: CAISPQGYNEQFF
CDR3 DNA: TGTGCCATCTCCCCCCAGGGATACAATGAGCAGTTCTTC
V gene: TRBV10-3
clone size: .
D gene: .
J gene: TRBJ2-1

CDR3 protein: CASGTARTGLRLNTEAFF
CDR3 DNA: TGTGCTAGTGGTACCGCCAGGACAGGGCTCCGACTCAACACTGAAGCTTTCTTT
V gene: TRBV12-5
clone size: .
D gene: TRBD1
J gene: TRBJ1-1

CDR3 protein: CASSSPGHAEVNYGYTF
CDR3 DNA: TGTGCCAGCAGTTCCCCGGGACACGCGGAGGTTAACTATGGCTACACCTTC
V gene: TRBV28
clone size: .
D gene: .
J gene: TRBJ1-2

CDR3 protein: CASSSGLQETQYF
CDR3 DNA: TGCGCCAGCAGTTCGGGGTTACAAGAGACCCAGTACTTC
V gene: TRBV5-1
clone size: .
D gene: .
J gene: TRBJ2-5

CDR3 protein: CASSLALGGTDTQYF
CDR3 DNA: TGTGCCAGCAGCTTGGCCCTGGGAGGCACAGATACGCAGTATTTT
V gene: TRBV5-4
clone size: .
D gene: .
J gene: TRBJ2-3

CDR3 protein: CASRLIGGRGEQFF
CDR3 DNA: TGTGCCAGTAGGTTAATAGGCGGGAGGGGTGAGCAGTTCTTC
V gene: TRBV19
clone size: .
D gene: TRBD2
J gene: TRBJ2-1

CDR3 protein: CASSSTDRVGNTIYF
CDR3 DNA: TGTGCCAGCAGCTCAACGGACAGGGTTGGAAACACCATATATTTT
V gene: TRBV13
clone size: few
D gene: TRBD1
J gene: TRBJ1-3

CDR3 protein: CASGPGQSVHEQYF
CDR3 DNA: TGTGCTAGTGGTCCGGGACAGTCAGTGCACGAGCAGTACTTC
V gene: TRBV12-5
clone size: .
D gene: TRBD1
J gene: TRBJ2-7

CDR3 protein: CASSKGTSGTSTDTQYF
CDR3 DNA: TGTGCCAGCAGCAAAGGGACTAGCGGGACTAGCACAGATACGCAGTATTTT
V gene: TRBV21-1
clone size: once
D gene: .
J gene: TRBJ2-3

CDR3 protein: CASSQDRGGREKLFF
CDR3 DNA: TGTGCCAGCAGCCAAGACCGAGGAGGACGAGAAAAACTGTTTTTT
V gene: TRBV14
clone size: few
D gene: .
J gene: TRBJ1-4

CDR3 protein: CATKDRDSGANVLTF
CDR3 DNA: TGCGCCACCAAAGACAGGGACTCTGGGGCCAACGTCCTGACTTTC
V gene: TRBV5-1
clone size: .
D gene: TRBD1
J gene: TRBJ2-6

CDR3 protein: CAWSHSIMNTEAFF
CDR3 DNA: TGTGCCTGGAGCCACAGCATAATGAACACTGAAGCTTTCTTT
V gene: TRBV30
clone size: .
D gene: .
J gene: TRBJ1-1

CDR3 protein: CASSLGGTGYQPQHF
CDR3 DNA: TGTGCCAGCAGCTTAGGGGGAACAGGTTATCAGCCCCAGCATTTT
V gene: TRBV13
clone size: .
D gene: .
J gene: TRBJ1-5

CDR3 protein: CASSLSGGWNSPLHF
CDR3 DNA: TGTGCCAGCAGTTTATCGGGGGGGTGGAATTCACCCCTCCACTTT
V gene: TRBV27
clone size: .
D gene: .
J gene: TRBJ1-6

CDR3 protein: CASSQDLVTGGRMQPQHF
CDR3 DNA: TGTGCCAGCAGCCAAGATCTGGTGACAGGGGGTCGGATGCAGCCCCAGCATTTT
V gene: TRBV14
clone size: .
D gene: TRBD1
J gene: TRBJ1-5

CDR3 protein: CASSLGLSLYEQYF
CDR3 DNA: TGTGCCAGCAGCTTGGGTTTAAGCTTGTACGAGCAGTACTTC
V gene: TRBV5-8
clone size: .
D gene: .
J gene: TRBJ2-7

CDR3 protein: CSLNSYNEQFF
CDR3 DNA: TGCAGCCTTAATAGCTACAATGAGCAGTTCTTC
V gene: TRBV29-1
clone size: few
D gene: .
J gene: TRBJ2-1